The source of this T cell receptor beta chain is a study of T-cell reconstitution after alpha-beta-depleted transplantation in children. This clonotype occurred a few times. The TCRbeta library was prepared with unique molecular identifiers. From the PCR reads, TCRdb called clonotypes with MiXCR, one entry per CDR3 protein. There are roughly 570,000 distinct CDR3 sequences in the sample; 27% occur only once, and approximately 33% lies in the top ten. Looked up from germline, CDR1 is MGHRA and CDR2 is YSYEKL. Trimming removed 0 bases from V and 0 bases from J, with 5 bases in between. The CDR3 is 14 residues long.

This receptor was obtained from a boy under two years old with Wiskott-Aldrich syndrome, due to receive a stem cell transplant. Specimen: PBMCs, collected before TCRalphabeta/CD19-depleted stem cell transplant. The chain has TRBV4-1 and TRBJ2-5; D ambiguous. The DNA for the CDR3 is TGCGCCAGCAGCCAAGACGAGAACCAAGAGACCCAGTACTTC. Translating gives CASSQDENQETQYF.